This T cell receptor (beta chain) is drawn from a study of shared clonotypes between healthy human individuals. Findings and limits, study-wide: The study sampled only blood, and tissue repertoires likely differ. Generally, naive subsets came out with larger estimated richness than memory subsets.

A word on this clone: Its antigen remains unknown.

Naive CD8 cells comprised CD45RO-negative, CCR7-positively selected cells, excluding terminally differentiated effector memory CD45RA+ cells. The donors were all Caucasian adults (living in Nashville, Tennessee). The CDR3 contains 11 residues. Germline V gene sequence: CDR1 MDHEN, CDR2 SYDVKM. The J segment lost 14 bases and the V segment lost 4 bases, leaving 3 bases of the junction unmatched. Each PCR replicate from the sorted subsets contained around 0.2 ug DNA, which is about 30,000 T cell genomes. Using immunoSEQ multiplex PCR, the repertoire was profiled, and TCRdb retains in-frame clones only, with some absent. The repertoire consists of a few million clones, with 85% to 95% occurring once and the leading ten covering more than 1.5%.

Sequencing was performed on naive CD8+ T cells from PBMCs. The chain links TRBV28 to TRBJ2-1; 9 positions match TRBD2. This receptor was identified in a man aged 18 to 30 in good health. Some clones in this sample may be carry-over from other donors' samples. The CDR3 DNA reads TGTGCCAGCAGTTCTAGCGGGAAAAAGTTCTTC. This gives the protein CASSSSGKKFF. Full variable domain (rest looked up from reference TRBV28 and TRBJ2-1): DVKVTQSSRYLVKRTGEKVFLECVQDMDHENMFWYRQDPGLGLRLIYFSYDVKMKEKGDIPEGYSVSREKKERFSLILESASTNQTSMYLCASSSSGKKFFGPGTRLTVL.